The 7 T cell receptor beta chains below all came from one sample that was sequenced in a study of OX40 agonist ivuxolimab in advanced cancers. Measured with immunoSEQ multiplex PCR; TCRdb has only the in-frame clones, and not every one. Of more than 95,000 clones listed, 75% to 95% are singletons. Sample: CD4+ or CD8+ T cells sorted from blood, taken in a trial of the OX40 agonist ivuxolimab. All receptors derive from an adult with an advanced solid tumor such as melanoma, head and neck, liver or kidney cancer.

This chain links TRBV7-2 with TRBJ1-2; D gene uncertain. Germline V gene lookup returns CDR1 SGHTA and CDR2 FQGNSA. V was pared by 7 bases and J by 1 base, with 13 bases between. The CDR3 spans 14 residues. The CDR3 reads CASTLGANNYGYTF. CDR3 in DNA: TGTGCCAGCACCCTCGGAGCTAATAACTATGGCTACACCTTC.

CDR3 in amino acids: CASSKEWGSNEQFF. In DNA, the CDR3 is TGTGCCAGCAGTAAGGAGTGGGGCAGCAATGAGCAGTTCTTC. The rearrangement uses TRBV25-1 and TRBJ2-1, with D perhaps TRBD1 (5 bases). Germline lookup yields CDR1 MGHDK and CDR2 SYGVNS. The CDR3 is 14 residues long. Trimming took off 5 bases at V and 6 bases at J, with 14 bases between the two ends.

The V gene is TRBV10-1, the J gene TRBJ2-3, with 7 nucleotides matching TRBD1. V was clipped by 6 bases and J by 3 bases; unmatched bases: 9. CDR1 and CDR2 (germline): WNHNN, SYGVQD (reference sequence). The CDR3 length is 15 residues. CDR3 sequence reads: CASSDGTDATDTQYF. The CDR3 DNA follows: TGCGCCAGCAGCGATGGGACAGACGCTACAGATACGCAGTATTTT.

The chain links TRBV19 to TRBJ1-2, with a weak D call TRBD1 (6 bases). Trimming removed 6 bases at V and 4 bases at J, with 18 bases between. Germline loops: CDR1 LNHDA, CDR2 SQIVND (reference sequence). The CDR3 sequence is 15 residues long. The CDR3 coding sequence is TGTGCCAGTAGGGAGGAGCTACAGGGTGGCTATGGCTACACCTTC. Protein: CASREELQGGYGYTF.

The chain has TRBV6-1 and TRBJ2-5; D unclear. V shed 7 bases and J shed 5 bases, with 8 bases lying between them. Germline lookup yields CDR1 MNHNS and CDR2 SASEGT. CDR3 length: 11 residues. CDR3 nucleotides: TGTGCCAGCACGATTCTGGAGACCCAGTACTTC. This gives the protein CASTILETQYF.

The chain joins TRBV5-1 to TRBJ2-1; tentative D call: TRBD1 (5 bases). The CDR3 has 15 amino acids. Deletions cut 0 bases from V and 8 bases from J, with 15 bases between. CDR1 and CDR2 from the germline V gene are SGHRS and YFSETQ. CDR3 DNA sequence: TGCGCCAGCAGCTTGGTAACAGGCCGGGCCGATGAGCAGTTCTTC. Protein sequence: CASSLVTGRADEQFF.

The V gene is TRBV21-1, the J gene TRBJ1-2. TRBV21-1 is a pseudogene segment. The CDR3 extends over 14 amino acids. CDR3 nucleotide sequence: TGTGCCAGCAGCCCCGTTTCACGTTGCTATGGCTACACCTTC. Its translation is CASSPVSRCYGYTF.